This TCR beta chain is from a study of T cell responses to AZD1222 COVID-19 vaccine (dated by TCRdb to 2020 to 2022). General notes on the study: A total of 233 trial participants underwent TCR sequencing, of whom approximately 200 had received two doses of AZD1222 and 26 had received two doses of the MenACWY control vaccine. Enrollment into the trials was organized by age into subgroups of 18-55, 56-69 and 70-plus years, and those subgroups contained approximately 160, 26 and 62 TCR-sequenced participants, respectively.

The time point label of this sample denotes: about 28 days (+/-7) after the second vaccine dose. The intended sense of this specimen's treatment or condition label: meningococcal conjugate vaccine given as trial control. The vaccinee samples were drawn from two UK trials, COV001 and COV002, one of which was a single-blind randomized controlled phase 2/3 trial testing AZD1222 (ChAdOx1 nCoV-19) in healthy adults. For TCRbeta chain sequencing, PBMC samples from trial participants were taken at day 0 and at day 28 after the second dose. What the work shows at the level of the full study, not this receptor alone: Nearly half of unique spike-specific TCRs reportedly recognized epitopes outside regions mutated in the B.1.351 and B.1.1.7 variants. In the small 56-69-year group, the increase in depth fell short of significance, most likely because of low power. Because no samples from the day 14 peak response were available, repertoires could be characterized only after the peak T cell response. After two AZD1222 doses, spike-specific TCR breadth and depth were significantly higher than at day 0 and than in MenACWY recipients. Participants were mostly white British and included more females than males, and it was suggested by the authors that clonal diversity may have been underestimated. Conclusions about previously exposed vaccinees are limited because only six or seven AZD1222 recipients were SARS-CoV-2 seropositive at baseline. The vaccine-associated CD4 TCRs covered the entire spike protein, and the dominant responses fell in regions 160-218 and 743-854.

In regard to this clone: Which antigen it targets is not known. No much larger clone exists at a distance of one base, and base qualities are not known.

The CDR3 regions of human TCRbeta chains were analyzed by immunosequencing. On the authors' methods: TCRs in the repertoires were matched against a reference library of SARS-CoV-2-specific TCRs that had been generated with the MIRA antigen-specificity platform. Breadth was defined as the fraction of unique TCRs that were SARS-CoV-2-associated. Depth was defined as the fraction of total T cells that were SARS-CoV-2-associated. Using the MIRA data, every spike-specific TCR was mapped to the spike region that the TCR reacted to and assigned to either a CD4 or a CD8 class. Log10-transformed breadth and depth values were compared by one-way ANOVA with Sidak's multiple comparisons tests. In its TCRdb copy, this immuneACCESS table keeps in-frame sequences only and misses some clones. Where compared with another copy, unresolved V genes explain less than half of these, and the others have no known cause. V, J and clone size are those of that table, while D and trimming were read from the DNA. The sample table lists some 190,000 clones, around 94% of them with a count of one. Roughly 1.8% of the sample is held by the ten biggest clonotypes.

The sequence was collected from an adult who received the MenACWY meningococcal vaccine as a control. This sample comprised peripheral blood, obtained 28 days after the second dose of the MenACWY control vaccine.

CDR3 sequence: CASSPLDYEQYF. The DNA is as follows: TGTGCCAGCAGCCCGCTCGACTACGAGCAGTACTTC. Recombination linked TRBV7-3 to TRBJ2-7; the D gene lacks a confident call. V sheds 5 bases and J sheds 3 bases, leaving 8 bases between their ends. The CDR3, cysteine through phenylalanine, is 12 amino acids long. Only the CDR3 DNA stays, 36 bases, in frame from base 1. CDR1 and CDR2 were assigned from the germline V gene as SGHTA and FQGTGA.